This TCR beta chain appears in the sequencing data of a study of T cell responses to AZD1222 COVID-19 vaccine. Overall study results and limits: Receipt of two AZD1222 doses was followed by a rise in Spike-specific TCR breadth and depth. Reportedly, nearly half of unique spike TCRs recognized epitopes outside B.1.351/B.1.1.7 mutations.

Turning to this clone: Its antigen is unknown.

This CDR3 contains 13 residues. The germline CDR1 and CDR2 sequences are SGHNT and YENEEA. Trimming shortened V by 1 base and J by 6 bases, and 10 bases separated the two germline ends. Measured with immunoSEQ multiplex PCR; TCRdb has only the in-frame clones, and not every one. The sample includes roughly 130,000 clones, approximately 90% of them seen just once. This rearrangement joins TRBV11-3 to TRBJ2-7; a weak D match, TRBD2 (6 bases). The sequence came from an adult in good health. The material sequenced was peripheral blood, taken on day 0 of AZD1222 vaccination. The CDR3 DNA reads TGTGCCAGCAGCTTAGGACGGGGGTTCGAGCAGTACTTC. It yields the protein CASSLGRGFEQYF.